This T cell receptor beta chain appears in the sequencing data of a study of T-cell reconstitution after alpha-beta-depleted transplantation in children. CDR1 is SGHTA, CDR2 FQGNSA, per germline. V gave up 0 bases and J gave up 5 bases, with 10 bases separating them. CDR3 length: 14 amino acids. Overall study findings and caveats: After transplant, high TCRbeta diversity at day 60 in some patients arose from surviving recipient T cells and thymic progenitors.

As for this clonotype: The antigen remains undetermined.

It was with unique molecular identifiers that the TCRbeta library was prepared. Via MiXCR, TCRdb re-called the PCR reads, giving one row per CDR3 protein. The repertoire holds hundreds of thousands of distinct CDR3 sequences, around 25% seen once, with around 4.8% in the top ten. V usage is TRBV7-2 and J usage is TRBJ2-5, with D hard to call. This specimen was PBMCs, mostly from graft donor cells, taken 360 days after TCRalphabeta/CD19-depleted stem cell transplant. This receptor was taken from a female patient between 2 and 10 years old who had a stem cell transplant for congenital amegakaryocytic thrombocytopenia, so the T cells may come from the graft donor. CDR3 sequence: CASSLAYMGETQYF. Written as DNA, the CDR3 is TGTGCCAGCAGCTTAGCCTATATGGGGGAGACCCAGTACTTC.